The following is a T cell receptor (beta chain) sequence with its context. Its matching antigen is unknown. This sample was taken from a study of siplizumab effects on memory and regulatory T cells. Broader study findings: Proliferating siplizumab-culture Tregs lacked confirmation of suppressive function.

TCR templates numbering 90,000 to 100,000 were assayed per sample. The table came from immunoSEQ multiplex PCR; TCRdb's copy has only in-frame clones and leaves some out. The data contain about 110,000 clones, just under 95% of them singletons. With 6 bases clipped from V and 3 bases from J, the junction kept 3 bases outside the gene matches. The CDR3 is 15 residues long. Germline V lookup: CDR1 MNHNS, CDR2 SASEGT. The receptor's source is a human donor in good health. J is TRBJ1-5 and V is TRBV6-1; 12 bases line up with TRBD1. The sequenced material came from CD4+ T cells sorted from blood. The CDR3: CASRGTGGHNQPQHF. CDR3 in DNA: TGTGCCAGCAGGGGGACAGGGGGCCACAATCAGCCCCAGCATTTT.